These 20 T cell receptor beta chains originate from one sample sequenced in a study of cytomegalovirus exposure and HLA in healthy donors. The PCR employed 60 Vbeta primers together with 13 Jbeta primers. TCRdb's table, derived via immunoSEQ multiplex PCR, lists solely in-frame clones and lacks some. The table includes about 110,000 clones, around 73% detected once. The sequencing input was PBMCs. These receptors came from a man younger than 40 in good health and CMV-seronegative.

The chain combines TRBV7-9 with TRBJ2-1; TRBD2 aligns across 10 bases. From germline, CDR1 is SEHNR and CDR2 FQNEAQ (reference sequence). J gave up 4 bases and V 5 bases, and 8 bases lay outside the gene matches. CDR3 length: 16 residues. The CDR3 nucleotides are TGTGCCAGCAGCGCCGTTAGCGGGGGGCTTTACAATGAGCAGTTCTTC. Translating it yields CASSAVSGGLYNEQFF.

This clone was picked up a small number of times. The chain combines TRBV7-7 with TRBJ2-3; the match to TRBD2 covers 12 bases. From germline, CDR1 is SSHAT and CDR2 FNYEAQ (reference sequence). This CDR3 is 15 amino acids long. Trimming at V came to 5 bases and at J to 4 bases, leaving 4 bases not matched to a gene. The CDR3 here is CASSRGLAGSDTQYF. The CDR3, as DNA: TGTGCCAGCAGCAGGGGACTAGCGGGTTCAGATACGCAGTATTTT.

The CDR3 DNA sequence: TGTGCCAGCAGCCAGCGGGAGGGCCGCACAGATACGCAGTATTTT. Translation: CASSQREGRTDTQYF. The chain employs TRBV7-6 and TRBJ2-3; 10 bases fit TRBD2. V shed 5 bases and J 1 base; nucleotides not matched to a gene: 3. Looked up from germline, CDR1 is SGHVS and CDR2 is FNYEAQ. The CDR3 sequence is 15 residues long. The full variable domain, in which reference TRBV7-6 and TRBJ2-3 provide the parts outside the CDR3, is GAGVSQSPRYKVTKRGQDVALRCDPISGHVSLYWYRQALGQGPEFLTYFNYEAQQDKSGLPNDRFSAERPEGSISTLTIQRTEQRDSAMYRCASSQREGRTDTQYFGPGTRLTVL.

This chain uses TRBV6-5 with TRBJ2-1; D is perhaps TRBD2 (6 bases). With 2 bases removed from V and 7 bases from J, the gap between germline ends came to 15 bases. The CDR3 sequence is 15 residues long. CDR1 is MNHEY and CDR2 is SVGAGI in the germline V gene. CDR3 residues: CASSYVTGRRNEQFF. Written as DNA, the CDR3 is TGTGCCAGCAGTTACGTAACGGGGAGGAGGAATGAGCAGTTCTTC.

The rearrangement joins TRBV28 to TRBJ2-7; no reliable D call. The germline gives CDR1 MDHEN, CDR2 SYDVKM. The ends were cut back, 10 bases at V and 3 bases at J, with 13 bases in the middle. The CDR3 loop spans 12 amino acids. The CDR3: CATTVSDYEQYF. CDR3 bases: TGTGCCACCACGGTATCCGACTACGAGCAGTACTTC.

The gene calls are TRBV7-2 and TRBJ1-5; 11 nucleotides agree with TRBD1. The CDR3 is made up of 13 amino acids. The germline V gene encodes CDR1 SGHTA and CDR2 FQGNSA. With V trimmed by 8 bases and J by 8 bases, 5 bases remained unmatched. The CDR3 bases are TGTGCCAGCGAACCGGGACAGGGGGAGCCCCAGCATTTT. Amino acids: CASEPGQGEPQHF.

The chain's CDR3 is CASSPTGTLNTEAFF. The CDR3 nucleotides read TGTGCCAGCTCACCTACCGGGACACTTAACACTGAAGCTTTCTTT. The chain employs TRBV18 and TRBJ1-1; tentative D call: TRBD1 (6 bases). The CDR3 runs 15 residues. With 3 bases removed from V and 2 bases from J, the gap between germline ends came to 13 bases. The germline V gene has CDR1 KGHSH and CDR2 LQKENI.

This chain joins TRBV4-2 and TRBJ2-3, with 13 bases fitting TRBD2. There are 17 residues in the CDR3. J gave up 3 bases and V 4 bases, and 7 bases lay outside the gene matches. The germline CDR1 and CDR2 sequences are LGHNA and YNFKEQ. The CDR3 DNA follows: TGTGCCAGCAGCCTGAGGACTAGCGGGGGACAGACAGATACGCAGTATTTT. Its translation: CASSLRTSGGQTDTQYF.

This chain connects TRBV6-6 to TRBJ2-5; D is unclear. CDR3 length: 11 residues. Trimming left V 6 bases short and J 2 bases short, with 4 bases between. Germline assignment: CDR1 MNHNY and CDR2 SVGAGI (reference sequence). This chain's CDR3 is CASSQQETQYF. The CDR3 DNA sequence: TGTGCCAGCAGCCAACAAGAGACCCAGTACTTC.

This clone came up a few times. The chain joins TRBV19 to TRBJ2-1; 7 bases are a match to TRBD2. This CDR3 is built from 17 residues. From germline, CDR1 is LNHDA and CDR2 SQIVND (reference sequence). The trim removed 7 bases at V and 5 bases at J, leaving 17 bases unmatched. The CDR3 region is CASTQQLAAGRNNEQFF. As DNA, the CDR3 is TGTGCCAGTACCCAACAGTTGGCAGCGGGAAGGAACAATGAGCAGTTCTTC.

The rearrangement links TRBV6-1 to TRBJ2-3; 8 bases are a match to TRBD1. Germline CDR1 and CDR2: MNHNS and SASEGT. The CDR3 runs to 15 residues. J was trimmed by 1 base and V by 2 bases; bases with no gene match: 2. The CDR3 loop is CASSEFRGRTDTQYF. CDR3 nucleotides: TGTGCCAGCAGTGAATTCAGGGGGCGCACAGATACGCAGTATTTT.

The rearrangement uses TRBV7-3 and TRBJ2-2; D remains ambiguous. The CDR3 is made up of 12 amino acids. CDR1 SGHTA and CDR2 FQGTGA come from the germline V gene. The ends were cut back, 5 bases at V and 6 bases at J, with 7 bases in the middle. The CDR3 sequence is CASSPRPGELFF. The CDR3, as DNA: TGTGCCAGCAGCCCTAGACCCGGGGAGCTGTTTTTT.

The chain has TRBV7-8 and TRBJ2-7; TRBD2 agrees at 7 bases. The CDR3 covers 17 residues. The germline CDR1 and CDR2 sequences are SGHVS and FQNEAQ. V dropped 5 bases and J dropped 1; count of bases not matched to a gene: 14. CDR3 region: CASSPPPPRAGSYEQYF. In DNA form, the CDR3 reads TGTGCCAGCAGCCCACCCCCCCCGCGAGCGGGGTCCTACGAGCAGTACTTC.

This clone was found once. V gene TRBV29-1 combines with J gene TRBJ2-1, with TRBD2 matching over 9 bases. The CDR3 has 13 residues. Germline trimming cut 4 bases from V and 12 bases from J; bases unmatched to any gene: 10. CDR1 and CDR2 from the germline V gene are SQVTM and ANQGSEA. CDR3 sequence (DNA): TGCAGCGTTGGGGGGGCGGGAGGGGATCGGCAGTTCTTC. Translating it yields CSVGGAGGDRQFF.

The rearrangement joins TRBV4-1 to TRBJ1-5; D is perhaps TRBD1 (6 bases). This CDR3 is built from 16 residues. Trimming pared 4 bases from V and 11 bases from J, leaving 24 bases between. The V gene's germline CDR1 is MGHRA and CDR2 YSYEKL. CDR3 region: CASSPYTGPLARAQHF. The CDR3 region has the DNA TGCGCCAGCAGCCCTTATACAGGGCCCTTAGCTCGAGCCCAGCATTTT.

This chain connects TRBV6-5 to TRBJ1-6; 7 positions agree with TRBD1. CDR3 length equals 13 residues. Germline lookup yields CDR1 MNHEY and CDR2 SVGAGI. With 6 bases clipped from V and 10 bases from J, the junction kept 6 bases outside the gene matches. CDR3 protein: CASRRQGESPLHF. CDR3 bases: TGTGCCAGCAGGCGACAGGGTGAATCACCCCTCCACTTT.

This clone was seen more than once but under ten times. The chain links TRBV11-2 to TRBJ2-1, with 9 bases matching TRBD2. Trimming took 5 bases from V and 2 from J; bases not matched to a gene: 4. The germline V gene has CDR1 SGHAT and CDR2 FQNNGV. The CDR3 runs to 15 residues. The CDR3 coding sequence is TGTGCCAGCAGCCGAAGGACTAGCGCCTACAATGAGCAGTTCTTC. As protein: CASSRRTSAYNEQFF.

This clone has just a few counts. V is TRBV10-2 and J is TRBJ2-7, with a tentative D call TRBD1 (6 bases). The CDR3 runs 13 residues. Germline assignment: CDR1 WSHSY and CDR2 SAAADI. Trimming left V 8 bases short and J 3 bases short, with 14 bases between. CDR3 coding DNA: TGCGCCAGCGGCAACAGGGTGAACTACGAGCAGTACTTC. This encodes CASGNRVNYEQYF.

V and J are TRBV7-9 and TRBJ1-1; 7 nucleotides align to TRBD1. In germline, CDR1 is SEHNR, CDR2 FQNEAQ (reference sequence). The CDR3 consists of 14 residues. J lost 7 bases, V lost 5 bases, and 10 bases had no gene match. The chain's CDR3 is CASSTFDRVGEAFF. The CDR3 nucleotides are TGTGCCAGCAGCACCTTCGACAGGGTGGGTGAAGCTTTCTTT.

The chain recombines TRBV6-5 with TRBJ1-4, with unresolved D. V lost 2 bases, J lost 10 bases, and 8 bases lay in between. Germline lookup yields CDR1 MNHEY and CDR2 SVGAGI. The CDR3 is 12 amino acids. The CDR3 reads CASSYREGKLFF. The CDR3 nucleotides are TGTGCCAGCAGTTACCGTGAGGGAAAACTGTTTTTT.